These 8 T cell receptor beta chains were sequenced from one sample in a study of OX40 agonist ivuxolimab in advanced cancers. Using immunoSEQ multiplex PCR, the repertoire was profiled, and TCRdb retains in-frame clones only, with some absent. Among roughly 100,000 clones listed, approximately 90% were seen once. This sample comprised CD4+ or CD8+ T cells sorted from blood, obtained in a trial of the OX40 agonist ivuxolimab. These TCRs come from an adult with an advanced solid tumor such as melanoma, head and neck, liver or kidney cancer.

The chain carries TRBV30 and TRBJ2-1; D may be TRBD1 (5 bases). V lost 2 bases to trimming and J lost 7 bases, with 21 bases between them. The CDR3 has 16 residues. CDR1 is GTSNPN and CDR2 is SVGIG in the germline V gene (reference sequence). The chain's CDR3 is CAWSQVYLESGNEQFF. In DNA, the CDR3 is TGTGCCTGGAGTCAGGTGTATCTCGAATCAGGGAATGAGCAGTTCTTC. The whole variable domain, filled in from reference TRBV30 and TRBJ2-1, reads SQTIHQWPATLVQPVGSPLSLECTVEGTSNPNLYWYRQAAGRGLQLLFYSVGIGQISSEVPQNLSASRPQDRQFILSSKKLLLSDSGFYLCAWSQVYLESGNEQFFGPGTRLTVL.

In nucleotides, the CDR3 is TGTGCCAGCAGCCCCCAAGGGGCTGGAAACACCATATATTTT. Its protein is CASSPQGAGNTIYF. This chain uses TRBV9 with TRBJ1-3, with a possible D match to TRBD1 (5 bases). This CDR3 spans 14 amino acids. Germline V gene data show CDR1 as SGDLS and CDR2 as YYNGEE. Trimming removed 4 bases from V and 2 bases from J, with 10 bases in between.

The J gene is TRBJ1-2, the V gene TRBV28; no definite D call. CDR3 length: 13 amino acids. Germline CDR1 is MDHEN and CDR2 is SYDVKM. Deletions cut 6 bases from V and 2 bases from J, with 10 bases between. The DNA for the CDR3 is TGTGCCAGCAGACCGACACAAAACTATGGCTACACCTTC. Protein product: CASRPTQNYGYTF.

The chain couples TRBV5-1 to TRBJ1-2; tentative D call: TRBD1 (5 bases). Trimming left V 7 bases short and J 0 bases short, with 13 bases between. CDR1 SGHRS and CDR2 YFSETQ come from the germline V gene. The CDR3 is 14 residues long. CDR3 DNA: TGCGCCAGCCGACAACAGGCCACTAACTATGGCTACACCTTC. Protein product: CASRQQATNYGYTF.

The V and J genes are TRBV19 and TRBJ1-5; D gene ambiguous. This CDR3 contains 12 residues. Trimming left V 5 bases short and J 5 bases short, with 7 bases between. The germline V gene has CDR1 LNHDA and CDR2 SQIVND (reference sequence). CDR3 sequence reads: CASSERDQPQHF. Written as DNA, the CDR3 is TGTGCCAGTAGTGAAAGGGATCAGCCCCAGCATTTT. The full variable domain, with the rest looked up from reference TRBV19 and TRBJ1-5, is DGGITQSPKYLFRKEGQNVTLSCEQNLNHDAMYWYRQDPGQGLRLIYYSQIVNDFQKGDIAEGYSVSREKKESFPLTVTSAQKNPTAFYLCASSERDQPQHFGDGTRLSIL.

The chain couples TRBV5-1 to TRBJ2-7, with 7 bases matching TRBD1. In germline, CDR1 is SGHRS, CDR2 YFSETQ. This CDR3 has 12 amino acids. V trimming: 4 bases; J trimming: 5 bases; junction bases outside the gene matches: 3. CDR3 sequence (DNA): TGCGCCAGCAGCCGGACAGGAAACGAGCAGTACTTC. It encodes CASSRTGNEQYF.

The gene calls are TRBV28 and TRBJ2-2, with 9 positions matching TRBD1. This CDR3 is built from 13 residues. J was trimmed by 4 bases and V by 8 bases; bases with no gene match: 2. CDR1 and CDR2 (germline): MDHEN, SYDVKM. This CDR3 is CASRGQGTGELFF. The CDR3 DNA reads as TGTGCCAGCCGGGGACAGGGCACCGGGGAGCTGTTTTTT.

This clone was detected only once. The gene calls are TRBV7-2 and TRBJ2-7, with 10 positions matching TRBD2. Trimming took 4 bases from V and 7 from J; bases not matched to a gene: 7. Germline CDR1 is SGHTA and CDR2 is FQGNSA. The CDR3 consists of 14 residues. CDR3 region: CASSSSRSGGEQYF. The DNA of the CDR3 is TGTGCCAGCAGCTCAAGTCGTAGCGGGGGGGAGCAGTACTTC.